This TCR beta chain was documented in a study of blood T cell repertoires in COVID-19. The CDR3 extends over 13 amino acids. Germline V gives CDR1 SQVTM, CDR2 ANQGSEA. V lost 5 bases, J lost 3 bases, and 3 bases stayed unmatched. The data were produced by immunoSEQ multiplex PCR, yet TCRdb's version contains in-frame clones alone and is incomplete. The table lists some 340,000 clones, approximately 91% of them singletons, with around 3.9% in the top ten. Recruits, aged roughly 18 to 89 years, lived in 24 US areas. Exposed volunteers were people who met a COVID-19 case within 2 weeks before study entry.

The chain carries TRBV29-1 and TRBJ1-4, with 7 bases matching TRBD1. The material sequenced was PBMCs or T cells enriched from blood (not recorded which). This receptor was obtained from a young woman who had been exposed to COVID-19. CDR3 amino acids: CSVTGTANEKLFF. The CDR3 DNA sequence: TGCAGCGTTACAGGGACAGCTAATGAAAAACTGTTTTTT.